Detailed here is one TCR beta chain. This clonotype was seen a few times. The antigen it recognizes is unknown. No much larger clone exists at a distance of one base, and base qualities are not known. Libraries came from 5' RACE. Instrument used: Illumina HiSeq 2000. Template switching introduced a universal primer binding site; the final cDNA contained a unique molecular identifier, enabling accurate counting of TCR cDNA molecules. Specific primers in the conserved constant-segment region were used to synthesize first-strand cDNA for the TCR alpha and beta chains. To control for contamination, each cDNA library was double barcoded with a SMART-Mk sample barcode plus Illumina barcodes. TruSeq adapter sequences along with Illumina sample barcodes were introduced in two successive PCR steps. TCR alpha and beta cDNA libraries were sequenced on the Illumina HiSeq platform with custom primers. Per the original workflow: Unique molecular identifiers were extracted from raw reads with MiGEC, and CDR3 positions were determined with MiXCR. Recombination models were inferred per individual with the repgenHMM and IGoR tools using an EM algorithm. Shared clonotypes were analyzed with the tcR package in R, and sharing was normalized by the product of cloneset sizes. Out-of-frame nonproductive sequences were analyzed to study raw recombination free of thymic and clonal selection effects. The raw public reads went through TCRdb reprocessing: fastp at Q25, MiXCR clone calling, in-frame beta chains kept. Identical CDR3 protein sequences are pooled into one entry, listed with their most common genes and DNA. None of the V and J calls come from the authors' own analysis; TCRdb made them. Across this sample there are around 680,000 distinct CDR3 sequences, with 8.5% to 9% seen only once. The ten largest clones add up to around 0.98% of the sample.

The entry originates in a study of identical twins (dated by TCRdb to 2015 to 2016). About the study as a whole: The study deep-sequenced TCR alpha and beta repertoires from monozygotic twins, unrelated adults of various ages and cord blood to test whether fetal clonotypes persist. Replicate twin experiments were performed at different times using different library preparation protocols to rule out contamination. The paper's findings and limits, for the study overall: Zero-insertion analyses could be partly confounded by invariant T cells such as MAIT and iNKT, although diverse VJ usage argued against such confounding for most clonotypes. Fewer insertions were carried by abundant cord blood beta clonotypes; a weaker similar trend was observed in young adult naive repertoires, while no such trend was observed in memory repertoires. Recombination models systematically underestimated out-of-frame TCR alpha sharing in monozygotic twins but agreed with sharing between unrelated individuals. A weaker excess of twin sharing was found in beta out-of-frame sequences because the signal-to-noise ratio was lowered by fewer shared sequences. Because the same donors could not be followed over many years, the conclusions relied on cross-sectional statistical analysis. Compared with coincidental sharing between unrelated individuals, an excess of low generation-probability sequences was observed among out-of-frame TCR alpha sequences shared between twins.

CDR1 is given as SQVTM and CDR2 as ANQGSEA, both from the germline V gene. Trimmed from V: 8 bases; trimmed from J: 12 bases; junction bases lacking a gene match: 13. There are 14 amino acids in the CDR3, from cysteine to phenylalanine inclusive. Only CDR3 DNA is held: 42 bases, read in frame from base 1. All donors were healthy Caucasians. The twin cohort comprised three pairs of female monozygotic twins, all aged roughly 18 to 30 years. Peripheral blood mononuclear cells were used as the source from which RNA for TCR libraries was isolated. This sample was also put to use in a study of yellow fever vaccine responses in identical twins. Drawing on the second study: The T cell response to vaccination in identical twins was reported by the authors to appear partly convergent and partly personalized. In the study, vaccine-responding T cell clones were precisely tracked in identical twins.

The chain was built from TRBV29-1 and TRBJ2-1, with 13 bases aligning to TRBD2. The receptor comes from a woman younger than 30 in good health. Sequenced sample: PBMCs. CDR3 region: CSSQAGTSGMVQFF. In nucleotide form, the sequence is TGCAGCTCCCAGGCCGGGACTAGCGGGATGGTGCAGTTCTTC.